This T cell receptor beta chain was recorded in a study of T cells after yellow fever vaccination. Points from the study as a whole: At under 97% for CD4 and approximately 89% for CD8, most primary-vaccination clones showed up again after the booster. It was a weaker secondary response, yet one that peaked faster, at day 5 versus 15.

TCRdb fed the 5' RACE reads into MiXCR, producing one record per CDR3 protein. The data contain more than 300,000 distinct CDR3 sequences, 6.8% of them singletons. Turning to this clonotype: The antigen is not known.

Deletions cut 0 bases from V and 5 bases from J, with 17 bases between. Germline assignment: CDR1 SGHKS and CDR2 YYEKEE (reference sequence). The CDR3 contains 16 residues. V usage is TRBV5-5 and J usage is TRBJ1-1; D might be TRBD1 (5 bases). Sequenced here: PBMCs, sampled 35 to 50 days after the first yellow fever vaccination. The sequence derives from a man younger than 35 who received the YFV17D yellow fever vaccine. DNA for the CDR3: TGTGCCAGCAGCTTGGTTGGGCGGGGGGTAGGAACTGAAGCTTTCTTT. Translation gives CASSLVGRGVGTEAFF.